This entry describes one T cell receptor beta chain. These data are taken from a study of blood T cell repertoires in COVID-19. Study-level background: The analysed material was cDNA or gDNA that came from T cells, B-cell-depleted T cells, or PBMCs.

This CDR3 contains 15 residues. The V and J ends lost 1 base and 2 bases respectively, with 11 bases between them. CDR1 is LGHDT, CDR2 YNNKEL, per germline (reference sequence). In the original processing: Reference gene primers were amplified, and this amplification served to estimate nucleated cell counts. The data were produced by immunoSEQ multiplex PCR, yet TCRdb's version contains in-frame clones alone and is incomplete. That table supplies the V and J calls and clone size; D and trimming were determined from the DNA. Here the sample spans 80,000 to 130,000 clones, roughly 87% being singletons.

This TCR came from a woman aged 55-70 years with acute or convalescent COVID-19. The J gene is TRBJ2-5, the V gene TRBV3-1 (or the pseudogene TRBV3-2); a weak D match, TRBD1 (5 bases). The sequenced sample was peripheral blood. As DNA, the CDR3 is TGTGCCAGCAGCCAAGGATGGGGCTCGCAAGAGACCCAGTACTTC. Its protein product is CASSQGWGSQETQYF.